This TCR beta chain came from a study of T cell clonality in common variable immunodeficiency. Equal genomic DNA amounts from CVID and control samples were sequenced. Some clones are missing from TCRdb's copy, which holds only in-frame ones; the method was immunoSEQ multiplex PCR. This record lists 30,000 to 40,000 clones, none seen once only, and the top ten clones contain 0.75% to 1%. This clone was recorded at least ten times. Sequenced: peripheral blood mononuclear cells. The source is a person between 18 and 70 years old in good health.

This CDR3 reads CASSSRERGADTQYF. Incomplete CDR3 DNA: TGTGCCAGCAGCTCGCGGGAGAGAGGCGCAGATACG. V is TRBV7-9 and J is TRBJ2-3; 7 positions agree with TRBD2. Coverage ceases 3 residues before the CDR3 finishes, and the germline J gene fills in the end. The V and J ends lost 4 bases and 4 bases, in that order; junction bases with no gene match: 8. Per the germline V gene, CDR1 is SEHNR and CDR2 is FQNEAQ (reference sequence). This CDR3 comprises 15 residues.